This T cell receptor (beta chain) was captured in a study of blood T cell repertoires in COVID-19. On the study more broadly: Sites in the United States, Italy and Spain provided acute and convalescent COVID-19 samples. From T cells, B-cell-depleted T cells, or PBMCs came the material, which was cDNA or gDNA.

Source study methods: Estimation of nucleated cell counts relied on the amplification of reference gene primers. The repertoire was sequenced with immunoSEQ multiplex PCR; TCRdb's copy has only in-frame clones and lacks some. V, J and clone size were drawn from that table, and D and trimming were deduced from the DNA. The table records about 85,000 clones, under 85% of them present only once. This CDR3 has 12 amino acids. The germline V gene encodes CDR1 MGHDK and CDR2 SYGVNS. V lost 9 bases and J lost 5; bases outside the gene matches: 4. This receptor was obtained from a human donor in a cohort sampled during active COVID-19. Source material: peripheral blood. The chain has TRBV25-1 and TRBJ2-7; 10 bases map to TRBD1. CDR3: CARGQGRDEQYF. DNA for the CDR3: TGTGCCAGGGGACAGGGGAGGGACGAGCAGTACTTC.